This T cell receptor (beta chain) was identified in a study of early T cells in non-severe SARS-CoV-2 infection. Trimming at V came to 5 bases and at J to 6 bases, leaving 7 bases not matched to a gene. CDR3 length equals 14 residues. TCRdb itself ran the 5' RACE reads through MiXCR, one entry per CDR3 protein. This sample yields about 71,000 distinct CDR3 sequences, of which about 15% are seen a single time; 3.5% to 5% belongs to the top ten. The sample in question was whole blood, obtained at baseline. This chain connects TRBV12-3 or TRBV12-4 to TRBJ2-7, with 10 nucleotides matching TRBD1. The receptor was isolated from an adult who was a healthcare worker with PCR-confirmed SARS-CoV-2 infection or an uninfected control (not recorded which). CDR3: CASSLGTGVGEQYF. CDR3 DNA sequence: TGTGCCAGCAGTCTCGGGACAGGGGTGGGCGAGCAGTACTTC.